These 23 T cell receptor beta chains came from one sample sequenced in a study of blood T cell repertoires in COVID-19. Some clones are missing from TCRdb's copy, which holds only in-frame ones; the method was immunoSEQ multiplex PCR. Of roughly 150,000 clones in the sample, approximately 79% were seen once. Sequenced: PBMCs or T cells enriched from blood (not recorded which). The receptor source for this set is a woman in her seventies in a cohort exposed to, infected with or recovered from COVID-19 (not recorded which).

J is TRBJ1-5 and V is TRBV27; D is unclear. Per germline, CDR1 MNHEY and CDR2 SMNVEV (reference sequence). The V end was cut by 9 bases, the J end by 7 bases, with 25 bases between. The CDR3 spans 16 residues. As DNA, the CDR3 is TGTGCCAGAGGCGGGAGCAGATCCCCCTCTTGGCAGCCCCAGCATTTT. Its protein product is CARGGSRSPSWQPQHF.

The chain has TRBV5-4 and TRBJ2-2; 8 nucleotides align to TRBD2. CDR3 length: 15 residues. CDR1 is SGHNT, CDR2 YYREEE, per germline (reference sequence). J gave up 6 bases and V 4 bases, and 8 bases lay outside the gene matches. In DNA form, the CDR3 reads TGTGCCAGCAGCCTGCGGGGAGCGGGAGCCGGGGAGCTGTTTTTT. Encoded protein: CASSLRGAGAGELFF.

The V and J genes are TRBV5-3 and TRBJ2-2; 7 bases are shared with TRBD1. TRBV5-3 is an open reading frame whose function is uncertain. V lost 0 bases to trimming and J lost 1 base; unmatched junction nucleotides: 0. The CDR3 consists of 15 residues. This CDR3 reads CARSLGTGNTGELFF. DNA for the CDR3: TGTGCCAGAAGCTTGGGGACAGGGAACACCGGGGAGCTGTTTTTT.

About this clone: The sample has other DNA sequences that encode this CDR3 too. The CDR3 region is CASSQGLAGDEQFF. CDR3 in DNA: TGTGCCAGCTCACAGGGACTAGCGGGAGATGAGCAGTTCTTC. This rearrangement joins TRBV18 to TRBJ2-1; 14 bases align to TRBD2. The germline CDR1 and CDR2 sequences are KGHSH and LQKENI. This CDR3 has 14 residues. Germline trimming cut 4 bases from V and 8 bases from J; bases unmatched to any gene: 1.

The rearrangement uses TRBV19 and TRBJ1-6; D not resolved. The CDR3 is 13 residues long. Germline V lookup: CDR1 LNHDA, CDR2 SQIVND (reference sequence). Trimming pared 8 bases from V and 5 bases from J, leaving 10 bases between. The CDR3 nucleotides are TGTGCCAGTCGATCCCAGAATAATTCACCCCTCCACTTT. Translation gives CASRSQNNSPLHF.

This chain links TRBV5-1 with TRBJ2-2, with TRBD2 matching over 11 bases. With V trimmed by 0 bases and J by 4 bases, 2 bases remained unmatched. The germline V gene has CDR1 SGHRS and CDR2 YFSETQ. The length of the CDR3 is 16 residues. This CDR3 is CASSLGLAGGTGELFF. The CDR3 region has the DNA TGCGCCAGCAGCTTGGGGCTAGCGGGAGGCACCGGGGAGCTGTTTTTT.

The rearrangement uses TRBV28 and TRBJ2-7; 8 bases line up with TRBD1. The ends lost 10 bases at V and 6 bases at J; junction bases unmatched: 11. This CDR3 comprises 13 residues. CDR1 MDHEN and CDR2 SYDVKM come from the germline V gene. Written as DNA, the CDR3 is TGTGCCACCACCGGACAGGGTAATAGCGAGCAGTACTTC. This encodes CATTGQGNSEQYF.

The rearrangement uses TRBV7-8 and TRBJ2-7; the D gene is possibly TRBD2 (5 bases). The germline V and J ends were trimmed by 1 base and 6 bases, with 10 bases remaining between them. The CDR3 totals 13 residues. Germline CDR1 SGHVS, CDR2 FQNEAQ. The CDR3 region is CASSLGAEGEQYF. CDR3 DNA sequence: TGTGCCAGCAGCTTAGGGGCCGAGGGCGAGCAGTACTTC.

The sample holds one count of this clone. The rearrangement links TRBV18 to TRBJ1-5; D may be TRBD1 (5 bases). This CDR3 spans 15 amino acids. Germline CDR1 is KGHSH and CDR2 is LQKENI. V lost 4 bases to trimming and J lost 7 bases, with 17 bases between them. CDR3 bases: TGTGCCAGCTCACAAATTTACGACAGTTTGCAGCCCCAGCATTTT. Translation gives CASSQIYDSLQPQHF.

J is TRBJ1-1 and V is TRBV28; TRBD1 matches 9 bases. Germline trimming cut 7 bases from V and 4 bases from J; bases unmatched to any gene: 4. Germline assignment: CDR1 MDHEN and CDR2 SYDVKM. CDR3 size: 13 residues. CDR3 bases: TGTGCCAGCACCCCGGACAGGGGCACTGAAGCTTTCTTT. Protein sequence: CASTPDRGTEAFF.

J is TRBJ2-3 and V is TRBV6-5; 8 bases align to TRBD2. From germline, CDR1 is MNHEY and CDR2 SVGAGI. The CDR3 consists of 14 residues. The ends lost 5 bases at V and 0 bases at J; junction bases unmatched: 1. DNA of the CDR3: TGTGCCAGCAGTCTAGCGGGTAGCACAGATACGCAGTATTTT. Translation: CASSLAGSTDTQYF.

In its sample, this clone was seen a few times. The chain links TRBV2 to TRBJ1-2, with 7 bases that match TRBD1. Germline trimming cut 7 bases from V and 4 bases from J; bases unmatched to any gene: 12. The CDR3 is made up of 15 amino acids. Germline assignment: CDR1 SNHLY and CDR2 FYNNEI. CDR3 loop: CASTIDTGTVYGYTF. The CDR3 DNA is TGTGCCAGCACCATAGATACAGGGACAGTCTATGGCTACACCTTC.

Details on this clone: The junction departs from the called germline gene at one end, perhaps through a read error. CDR3 sequence reads: CASSSRVLRTQYF. In DNA, the CDR3 is TGTGCTAGCAGCTCCAGGGTTTTACGCACCCAGTACTTC. The chain combines TRBV7-7 with TRBJ2-5, with D possibly matching TRBD1 (5 bases). This CDR3 region has 13 residues. The germline V gene has CDR1 SSHAT and CDR2 FNYEAQ (reference sequence).

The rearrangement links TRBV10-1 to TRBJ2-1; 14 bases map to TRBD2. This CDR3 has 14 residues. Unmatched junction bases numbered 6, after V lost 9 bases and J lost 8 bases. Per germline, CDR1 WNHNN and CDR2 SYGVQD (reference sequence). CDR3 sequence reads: CASSGTSGSHEQFF. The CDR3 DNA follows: TGCGCCAGTTCTGGGACTAGCGGGAGTCATGAGCAGTTCTTC.

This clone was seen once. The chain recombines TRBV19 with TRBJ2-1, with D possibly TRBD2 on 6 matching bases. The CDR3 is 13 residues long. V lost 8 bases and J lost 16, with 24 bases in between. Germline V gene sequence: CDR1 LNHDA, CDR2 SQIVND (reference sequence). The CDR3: CASGAVRDSQLFF. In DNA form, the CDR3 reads TGTGCCAGTGGGGCCGTCCGGGACTCCCAATTATTCTTC.

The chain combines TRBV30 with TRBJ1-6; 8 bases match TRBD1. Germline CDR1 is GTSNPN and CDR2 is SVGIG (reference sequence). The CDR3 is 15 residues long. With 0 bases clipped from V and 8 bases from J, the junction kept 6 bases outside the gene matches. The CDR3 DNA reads TGTGCCTGGAGTGTCTTAACAGGGGGGCATTCACCCCTCCACTTT. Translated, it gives CAWSVLTGGHSPLHF.

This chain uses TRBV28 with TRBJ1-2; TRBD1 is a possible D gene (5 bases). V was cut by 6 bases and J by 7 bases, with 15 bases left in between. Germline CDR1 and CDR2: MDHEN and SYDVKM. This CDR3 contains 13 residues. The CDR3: CASRYGGARGYTF. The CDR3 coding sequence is TGTGCCAGCAGGTATGGAGGGGCGCGTGGCTACACCTTC.

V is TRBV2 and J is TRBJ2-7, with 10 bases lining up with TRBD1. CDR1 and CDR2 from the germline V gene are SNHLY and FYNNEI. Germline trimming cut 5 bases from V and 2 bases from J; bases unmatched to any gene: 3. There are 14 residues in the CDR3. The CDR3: CASSPGQGTYEQYF. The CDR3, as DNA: TGTGCCAGCAGTCCGGGACAGGGGACCTACGAGCAGTACTTC. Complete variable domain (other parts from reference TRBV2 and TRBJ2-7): EPEVTQTPSHQVTQMGQEVILRCVPISNHLYFYWYRQILGQKVEFLVSFYNNEISEKSEIFDDQFSVERPDGSNFTLKIRSTKLEDSAMYFCASSPGQGTYEQYFGPGTRLTVT.

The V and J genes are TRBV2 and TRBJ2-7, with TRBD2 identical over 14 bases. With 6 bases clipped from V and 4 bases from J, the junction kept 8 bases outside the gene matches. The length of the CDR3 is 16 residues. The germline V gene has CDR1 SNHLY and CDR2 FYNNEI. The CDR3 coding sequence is TGTGCCAGCAGCTATGGGACTAGCGGGAGTGCTTACGAGCAGTACTTC. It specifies CASSYGTSGSAYEQYF.

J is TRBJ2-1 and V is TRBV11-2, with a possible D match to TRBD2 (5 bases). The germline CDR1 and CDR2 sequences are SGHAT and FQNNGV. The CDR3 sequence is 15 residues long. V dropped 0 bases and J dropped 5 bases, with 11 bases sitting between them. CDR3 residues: CASSLELAFHNEQFF. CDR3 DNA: TGTGCCAGCAGCTTAGAGTTAGCGTTCCACAATGAGCAGTTCTTC.

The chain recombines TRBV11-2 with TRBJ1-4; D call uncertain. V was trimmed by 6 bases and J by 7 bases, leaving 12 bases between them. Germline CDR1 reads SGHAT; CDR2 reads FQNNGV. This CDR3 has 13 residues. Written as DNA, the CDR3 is TGTGCCAGCAGTCCTACTGGCGGTGAAAAACTGTTTTTT. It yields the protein CASSPTGGEKLFF.

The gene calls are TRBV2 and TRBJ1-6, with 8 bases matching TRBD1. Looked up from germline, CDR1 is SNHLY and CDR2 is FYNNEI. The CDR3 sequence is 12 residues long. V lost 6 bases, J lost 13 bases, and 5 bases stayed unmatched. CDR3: CASRDRGDPLHF. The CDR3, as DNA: TGTGCCAGCAGAGACAGGGGTGATCCCCTCCACTTT.

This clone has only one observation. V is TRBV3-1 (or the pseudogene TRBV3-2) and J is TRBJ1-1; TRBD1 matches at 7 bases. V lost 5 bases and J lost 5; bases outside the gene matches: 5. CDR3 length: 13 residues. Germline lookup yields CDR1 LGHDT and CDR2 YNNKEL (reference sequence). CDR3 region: CASSSTGDTEAFF. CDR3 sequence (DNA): TGTGCCAGCAGCTCCACAGGGGATACTGAAGCTTTCTTT.